Listed here is a single TCR beta chain. What it recognizes is unknown. V lost 6 bases, J lost 10 bases, and 12 bases stayed unmatched. This CDR3 has 15 residues. Germline CDR1 MNHEY, CDR2 SMNVEV (reference sequence). Here immunoSEQ multiplex PCR was the method, and the copy in TCRdb shows in-frame clones only, minus some. The data show around 100,000 clones, with about 90% seen just once and about 0.9% held by the top ten. The data originate from a study of graft-versus-host responses after intestinal transplantation. Study-level information: Multivisceral, liver-intestinal, or isolated intestinal transplants were given to recipients. The study gave all recipients anti-thymocyte globulin induction, then tacrolimus and steroids for 2 to 3 years. Study findings and constraints: Recipient marrow harbored GvH clones, some of which surfaced first in ileum or blood. Peak levels of circulating GvH clones tracked with early post-transplant HvG declines.

V usage is TRBV27 and J usage is TRBJ1-6; 7 positions agree with TRBD1. The sequencing used unstimulated CD4+ T cells sorted from spleen or lymph node cells, collected before transplant. The source is a human donor who was the organ donor for an intestinal transplant. In DNA form, the CDR3 reads TGTGCCAGCAGCAAAGGGACAGTTTTAGGGTCACCCCTCCACTTT. This gives the protein CASSKGTVLGSPLHF.